This TCR beta chain was recorded in a study of siplizumab effects on memory and regulatory T cells. Whole-study findings and limits: It was not possible to assign a naive or memory phenotype to roughly 75-96% of proliferating CD4+ or CD8+ clones. Siplizumab gave mappable alloreactive CD4+ clones an average Treg-derived fraction of over 65%, against around 25% in controls.

Sequencing used immunoSEQ multiplex PCR; TCRdb keeps in-frame clones, though not all of them. The sample contains 55,000 to 65,000 clones, about 98% of which appear only once. This clone was picked up one time. Antigen unknown. This sequence was found in a human donor in good health. Specimen: naive CD8+ T cells sorted from blood.

CDR3 loop: CASSGSKQDYEQYF. DNA of the CDR3: TGTGCCAGCAGTGGGTCCAAGCAGGACTACGAGCAGTACTTC. The chain employs TRBV2 and TRBJ2-7; D is unresolved. This CDR3 spans 14 amino acids. CDR1 and CDR2 from the germline V gene are SNHLY and FYNNEI. V was trimmed by 4 bases and J by 3 bases, leaving 13 bases between them.